What follows is one T cell receptor beta chain and its context. It lacks a known antigen. No clone much larger than this one lies a single base away; base qualities are absent. The source of the sample is a study of cytomegalovirus exposure and HLA in healthy donors (dated by TCRdb to about 2017). Describing the broader study: An earlier analysis of approximately 640 of the donors reported approximately 270 Gb of sequence data and 120 million or so unique TCR beta sequences from roughly 180 million T cells. Roughly 300 gigabases of sequencing data and approximately 80 million unique TCR sequences were included in an early release covering roughly 600 HLA-typed donors. The genetic ancestry cluster associated with self-reported Caucasian donors included about 81% of the roughly 400 genotyped donors. The aim of the study was to test whether cataloging public T cell receptors could identify signatures of past pathogen exposure. The study used immunosequencing to profile the T cell repertoires of several hundred subjects and linked those repertoires to cytomegalovirus serostatus. Along with the approximately 700-subject first cohort, a separate validation cohort of over a hundred different subjects was used. To predict cytomegalovirus infection status, the study combined high-throughput TCR immunosequencing, statistical association of individual TCRs with disease status, and machine learning. In a later analysis, previously published TCR beta repertoires from some 640 donors were re-analyzed and high-resolution HLA genotyping was added so that TCR occurrence patterns could be studied. Rather than drawing on any new phenotypic data, the later analysis identified candidate immune exposures from TCR beta sequences and the way those sequences occurred across donors. An earlier analysis of around 580 of the donors used high-throughput TCR beta sequencing to judge whether each TCR beta V gene segment behaved as functional or pseudogenic. Donor age, sex, ethnicity and CMV serostatus were collected together with the repertoire data. Genome-wide SNP genotypes for about 60% of the roughly 670 donors were used in a later genetic analysis, which treated that subset as a discovery cohort. Every discovery cohort repertoire had been produced on one sequencing platform. Both class I and class II loci were covered by HLA typing, at four-digit resolution. Typing coverage differed by locus: A, B, C, DRB1 and DQB1 were typed in about 629-640 donors, DQA1 in 522, DPA1 in 600 to 610, and DPB1 in just under 490. Roughly 5 DR-DQ haplotypes were handled as single units for association and clustering, since linkage in the cohort was strong. Among about 390 genotyped donors of the cohort, an average of around 240,000 unique TCR beta nucleotide sequences were sequenced per donor, roughly 18% of them non-productive.

Reading from cysteine to phenylalanine, the CDR3 counts 14 amino acids. Only CDR3 DNA is held: 42 bases, read in frame from base 1. Germline trimming amounts to 3 bases on V and 3 bases on J, with 3 as the count of junction bases outside the gene matches. CDR1 and CDR2, looked up from the germline V gene (reference sequence), are LNHNV and YYDKDF. Overall study results and their limits: According to the authors, the approach could potentially be generalized to other disease states and immunological phenotypes. An association between a missense DCLRE1C variant and V-gene and J-gene trimming of TCR beta chains was found in a later genetic analysis and replicated in an independent cohort. An earlier analysis of 587 of the donors showed that most TCR beta V segments appeared in productive rearrangements either about 87% or about 30% of the time, which broadly matched IMGT annotations. Some IMGT-functional V segments, including TRBV6-2 and TRBV6-3, could not be told apart with the 87-base-pair reads, so those segments were excluded. According to a later analysis, parvovirus B19, influenza, CMV and Epstein-Barr virus appeared linked to several top co-occurrence clusters. The study listed approximately 160 TCR beta chains as associated with cytomegalovirus. Only TCR beta chains were sequenced in this cohort, and the absence of alpha or paired-chain data limited detectable features. Over 15 rarely observed V segments, including chromosome 9 orphons, were excluded from the earlier analysis of several hundred of the donors because counts were too low. Most TCR sequences were observed very rarely across donors, whereas some public TCRs were present in many individuals. The sequencing pipeline was judged likely to have produced a cluster of highly shared sequence variants as a technical artifact. A later analysis associated 15,000 to 20,000 TCR beta sequences with specific HLA alleles at a false discovery rate of 0.05. HLA typing was unavailable for some donors at each locus, so association tests used only the typed subset. Most CMV-associated TCR beta chains appeared to be HLA-restricted in a later analysis, and the HLA associations seemed to be driven largely by CMV exposure. The classifier was reported to diagnose cytomegalovirus status with high specificity and sensitivity in both the original cohort and the validation cohort. In a later analysis, TCR association rates were found to vary across HLA loci, with the most associated TCRs seen for DRB1 alleles and the fewest for HLA-C alleles. Strong co-occurrence of HLA alleles, especially DR and DQ, made assigning TCR associations to individual alleles difficult. Correlated functional status among segregating V segments might be attributable to linkage disequilibrium, but an unknown experimental factor could not be ruled out. In vitro tests confirmed that a few of the cytomegalovirus-associated TCR beta chains recognize cytomegalovirus antigens. A further reported finding was that TCR beta sequences accurately predicted the HLA-A and HLA-B alleles for most subjects in the first cohort. Presence/absence analyses assumed roughly uniform sequencing depth across donors, an assumption that may not hold. Compared with equally common non-associated chains, HLA-associated TCR beta chains in a later analysis were more clonally expanded and had lower generation probabilities. Immune exposure information for the cohort was limited to CMV serostatus. In a later genetic analysis, fewer N-insertions in productive TCRs were reported among donors in an Asian-associated ancestry cluster than the approximately 670-donor mean.

The library came from the immunoSEQ multiplex PCR assay. For the multiplex PCR, a mixture combining 60 forward primers for TCR Vbeta segments and 13 reverse primers for TCR Jbeta segments was used. The CDR3 region of rearranged TCR beta genes was amplified from genomic DNA with a multiplex PCR assay. Amplified TCR beta libraries were sequenced as 87-base-pair reads on the Illumina HiSeq System. The authors processed their data as follows. A later analysis tallied 75 million to 95 million unique TCR beta chains across the 700 or so repertoires, and some 10 million of those chains were shared by two or more donors. Raw reads were error-corrected and collapsed into unique sequences with a nearest-neighbor algorithm that merged closely related sequences to remove PCR and sequencing errors. Alignment of CDR3 sequences to IMGT reference sequences was used to assign V, D and J gene segments. For a sequence to be retained, a match of at least six nucleotides to both a V gene segment and a J gene segment was required. Rearrangements were classified as productive when the CDR3 lacked stop codons and remained in frame with V and J, and all other rearrangements were classified as non-productive. Following IMGT convention, CDR3 was defined as the stretch from the second conserved V-encoded cysteine to the conserved J-encoded phenylalanine. Sequences without an unambiguous match to a single V gene segment were excluded from the earlier analysis of about 640 of the donors. An earlier analysis of around 600 of the donors classified V segments as functional when productive rearrangements were above 56.7% and as segregating when the standard deviation between donors was above 5%. A statistical classification framework was built to diagnose cytomegalovirus status from the catalog of TCR beta chain sequences. V and J gene assignment, in a later analysis, came from comparing TCR nucleotide sequences with IMGT/GENE-DB human TR gene sequences. The TCRdist pipeline was used in a later analysis to assign CDR3 sequences and most-parsimonious VDJ recombination scenarios. A later analysis defined each TCR beta chain by its CDR3 amino acid sequence plus V-gene family, and excluded reads lacking a unique V-gene family. In a later analysis, fewer than 650 highly shared, low-generation-probability nucleotide sequences were removed to address suspected cross-contamination and a sequencing artifact. For each public chain, a later analysis derived a clonal expansion index from normalized ranks of inferred template counts within each repertoire. In a later analysis, generation probabilities were computed with a VDJ recombination model fitted to out-of-frame rearrangements, and the resulting probabilities were checked against IGoR. In a later analysis, TCR-TCR, TCR-HLA and TCR-CMV co-occurrence was scored with hypergeometric tests, and a repertoire-size bias correction was applied to TCR pairs. To estimate false discovery rates, a later analysis permuted the HLA or CMV assignments 20 times. A later analysis grouped co-occurring TCRs with DBSCAN, adding TCRdist sequence similarity when clustering within HLA-allele-positive subsets. Repertoires with fewer than 30,000 or more than 120,000 public chains, plus five repertoires with anomalous nucleotide sharing, were excluded from co-occurrence clustering. Drawn from immuneACCESS, this table holds only the in-frame rearrangements with V and J called that TCRdb kept. Clones are partly lost; checked studies trace under half to an unresolved V gene and leave the rest unexplained. The DNA was the basis for D and trimming; V, J and clone size are from that table. The sample profile shows over 150,000 clones; roughly 78% of them were found once. Under 0.85% of the sample comes from the top ten.

The cohort comprised 670 or so healthy bone marrow donors. Cohort members were all nominally healthy when sampled, although unrecorded immune exposures were likely present. The donor was CMV seronegative and was included in the group of under 450 seronegative cohort members. Each donor provided a peripheral blood sample, and peripheral blood mononuclear cells were used for TCR beta sequencing. The Qiagen DNeasy Blood Extraction Kit was used to extract genomic DNA from the blood cell samples. This clonotype was obtained from a boy aged 5 to 17 in good health and CMV-seronegative. The V and J genes are TRBV15 and TRBJ2-7, and 9 bases in between align with TRBD2. Sequenced: PBMCs. The bases are TGTGCCACCAGCAGGACTAGCGGAATCTACGAGCAGTACTTC. Its amino acids are CATSRTSGIYEQYF.